This is a list of T cell receptor beta chains from one sample in a study of T cell responses to AZD1222 COVID-19 vaccine. Assay: immunoSEQ multiplex PCR; the TCRdb copy retains only in-frame clones and omits some. The data contain roughly 190,000 clones, roughly 92% of them singletons. The sequenced sample was peripheral blood, obtained 28 days after the second AZD1222 dose. The receptors were sampled from an adult who received the AZD1222 COVID-19 vaccine. Each CDR3 is given with its conserved first and last residue. A D gene is named only where the DNA matches it firmly. Clone size is not always given. Where it is, it says once, few, many or a class for expanded clones.

CDR3nt	CDR3aa	v_gene	j_gene	d_gene	abundance
TGTGCCTGGATGGGAGGGAACGAGCAGTACTTC	CAWMGGNEQYF	TRBV30	TRBJ2-7	TRBD2	NA
TGCAGCGTGCCGAGCGCCGGAACTAATGAAAAACTGTTTTTT	CSVPSAGTNEKLFF	TRBV29-1	TRBJ1-4	NA	NA
TGCAGCATCGGGACAGGCTTAAACACTGAAGCTTTCTTT	CSIGTGLNTEAFF	TRBV29-1	TRBJ1-1	TRBD1	NA
TGTGCCAGCAGCCAAGATTATCCCAGGGGATATGGCTACACCTTC	CASSQDYPRGYGYTF	TRBV3-1/TRBV3-2	TRBJ1-2	NA	NA
TGTGCCTGGTACCTCAGGGGGCGCAACACCGGGGAGCTGTTTTTT	CAWYLRGRNTGELFF	TRBV30	TRBJ2-2	TRBD1	NA
TGTGCCAGCAGTCCAGGACTAGCGGGACCCTCCTACAATGAGCAGTTCTTC	CASSPGLAGPSYNEQFF	TRBV28	TRBJ2-1	TRBD2	NA
TGTGCCAGCAGCCCCTCTGGAAACACCATATATTTT	CASSPSGNTIYF	TRBV7-9	TRBJ1-3	NA	few
TGTGCCAGCAGCCAAGATTTTTGGAGAGGTGGATTAGCGGGAGGGACCTACAATGAGCAGTTCTTC	CASSQDFWRGGLAGGTYNEQFF	TRBV14	TRBJ2-1	TRBD2	NA
TGTGCCAGCAGCCAACCCGGCAGCCAAGCTTTCTTT	CASSQPGSQAFF	TRBV3-1/TRBV3-2	TRBJ1-1	NA	NA
TGTGCCAGCAGTTTATGGCGCACAGACAATCAGCCCCAGCATTTT	CASSLWRTDNQPQHF	TRBV28	TRBJ1-5	NA	NA
TGTGCCAGCAGGGCCACCGGGACAGGGACCTACGAGCAGTACTTC	CASRATGTGTYEQYF	TRBV28	TRBJ2-7	TRBD1	NA
TGCGCCAGCAGCCCGGGACAGGGCAACTATGGCTACACCTTC	CASSPGQGNYGYTF	TRBV5-1	TRBJ1-2	TRBD1	NA
TGTGCCAGCAGCCCCGAGGGGGCAGACGGCTATGGCTACACCTTC	CASSPEGADGYGYTF	TRBV4-2	TRBJ1-2	TRBD1	NA
TGTGCCAGCAGCGACTCTAGCATGGGCACAGATACGCAGTATTTT	CASSDSSMGTDTQYF	TRBV7-3	TRBJ2-3	NA	NA
TGTGCCAGCAGCCTCCTCCGGGACAGGAACACCGGGGAGCTGTTTTTT	CASSLLRDRNTGELFF	TRBV3-1/TRBV3-2	TRBJ2-2	TRBD1	NA
TGTGCCAGCAGCTTAGACTCGGACAGGAGGAACACTGAAGCTTTCTTT	CASSLDSDRRNTEAFF	TRBV11-3	TRBJ1-1	TRBD1	NA
TGTGCCAGCAGCCAGGACTCGTCCTACGAGCAGTACTTC	CASSQDSSYEQYF	TRBV5-6	TRBJ2-7	NA	NA
TGTGCCAGCAGCTTCAGGACTAGCGGGAGAAATGAGCAGTTCTTC	CASSFRTSGRNEQFF	TRBV7-9	TRBJ2-1	TRBD2	NA
TGCGCCAGCAGCTTGGAGGGTAATTCACCCCTCCACTTT	CASSLEGNSPLHF	TRBV5-1	TRBJ1-6	NA	NA
TGTGCCAGCTCACCGAGTCGAGAGACCCAGTACTTC	CASSPSRETQYF	TRBV18	TRBJ2-5	NA	once
TGTGCCAGCAGTTTTGCGTCGGTTAGCTCCTACAATGAGCAGTTCTTC	CASSFASVSSYNEQFF	TRBV28	TRBJ2-1	NA	NA
TGTGCCAGCAGCCAGAGGGGCTACGAGCAGTACTTC	CASSQRGYEQYF	TRBV11-2	TRBJ2-7	NA	once
TGCGCCAGCAGTGGTGGGGCCGCGCGCGAGCAGTACTTC	CASSGGAAREQYF	TRBV10-1	TRBJ2-7	NA	NA
TGTGCCAGCAGTCACCGGGACACACAAGAGACCCAGTACTTC	CASSHRDTQETQYF	TRBV28	TRBJ2-5	NA	NA
TGCGCCAGCAGCCTCGGTGGAAGTGGCTCCTACGAGCAGTACTTC	CASSLGGSGSYEQYF	TRBV5-1	TRBJ2-7	NA	NA
TGTGCCAGCAGTCCCCCCCCGCGGGGTCCGTATGGCTACACCTTC	CASSPPPRGPYGYTF	TRBV6-6	TRBJ1-2	NA	NA
TGTGCCAGCAGCCAAACTAGTAAATATGGCTACACCTTC	CASSQTSKYGYTF	TRBV3-1/TRBV3-2	TRBJ1-2	NA	NA
TGTGCCAGCAGTGAACCGGGGACCCAAGAGACCCAGTACTTC	CASSEPGTQETQYF	TRBV25-1	TRBJ2-5	NA	NA
TGTGCCAGCAGCCGTTCACAGGGGGCAGATACGCAGTATTTT	CASSRSQGADTQYF	TRBV7-2	TRBJ2-3	TRBD1	once
TGTGCCAGTAGCCGTCCCGACAAGGCTAACTATGGCTACACCTTC	CASSRPDKANYGYTF	TRBV19	TRBJ1-2	NA	NA
TGTGCCAGCAGCCCGGACAGGGTCTATGGCTACACCTTC	CASSPDRVYGYTF	TRBV12-3/TRBV12-4	TRBJ1-2	TRBD1	once
TGTGCCAGCCGGGGGGAAGGGGCAGGTGCTGAAGCTTTCTTT	CASRGEGAGAEAFF	TRBV5-4	TRBJ1-1	NA	NA
TGTGCCAGCAGCCCCCTTGAGGGCAGGACCTATGGCTACACCTTC	CASSPLEGRTYGYTF	TRBV11-2	TRBJ1-2	NA	NA
TGTGCCAGCAGCTTGTACTCCGAGGGGGCGCCGGGGGAGCAGTACTTC	CASSLYSEGAPGEQYF	TRBV5-5	TRBJ2-7	TRBD1	NA
TGCGCCAGCAGCTTGGCAGGGGAAAGCACTGAAGCTTTCTTT	CASSLAGESTEAFF	TRBV5-1	TRBJ1-1	NA	NA
TGTGCCAGCAGCCTCAGCCGGACAGCCGGCTACACCTTC	CASSLSRTAGYTF	TRBV9	TRBJ1-2	NA	NA
TGTGCCAGCAGTTACTCGCACCGTGCGGGACGGAGGGATTCACCCCTCCACTTT	CASSYSHRAGRRDSPLHF	TRBV6-2/TRBV6-3	TRBJ1-6	NA	NA
TGTGCCAGTAGGACGCCGGGACAGGGGGCTGGCGAGCAGTACTTC	CASRTPGQGAGEQYF	TRBV19	TRBJ2-7	TRBD1	few
TGTGCCAGCAGCCCTACAGGGGCCCAGAACACTGAAGCTTTCTTT	CASSPTGAQNTEAFF	TRBV9	TRBJ1-1	TRBD1	NA
TGTGCCAGCAGCTTAGCCCTAAGCGCGGAGAGCTCCTACGAGCAGTACTTC	CASSLALSAESSYEQYF	TRBV7-2	TRBJ2-7	NA	NA
TGTGCCTGGAGTGTAGACCGTGGGGAGCTGTTTTTT	CAWSVDRGELFF	TRBV30	TRBJ2-2	NA	NA
TGTGCCAGCAGTCCCCGGACAGGGGACCCCGGGGAGCTGTTTTTT	CASSPRTGDPGELFF	TRBV27	TRBJ2-2	TRBD1	NA
TGTGCCAGCAGTGTGATGGTTAGCCCTGGGGCCAACGTCCTGACTTTC	CASSVMVSPGANVLTF	TRBV2	TRBJ2-6	NA	NA
TGTGCCAGACTCCGGGACAGGGTCTCATACGAGCAGTACTTC	CARLRDRVSYEQYF	TRBV27	TRBJ2-7	TRBD1	NA
TGTGCCAGCAGGAGCGGGAGCTACGAGCAGTACTTC	CASRSGSYEQYF	TRBV28	TRBJ2-7	TRBD2	NA
TGCGCCAGCAACGTAGCGGGAGGAGGGAACAATGAGCAGTTCTTC	CASNVAGGGNNEQFF	TRBV4-1	TRBJ2-1	TRBD2	NA
TGTGCCAGCAGCCAAGTGTTGACAACCCCCCCCTACGAGCAGTACTTC	CASSQVLTTPPYEQYF	TRBV4-2	TRBJ2-7	NA	NA
TGTGCCAGCAGTTTATTCAGTCCCTCCGCCACTGAAGCTTTCTTT	CASSLFSPSATEAFF	TRBV2	TRBJ1-1	NA	NA
TGTGCCTTCCTACAGGGTCGCACCGGGGAGCTGTTTTTT	CAFLQGRTGELFF	TRBV11-1	TRBJ2-2	NA	NA